Presented here are 16 T cell receptor beta chains from one specimen sequenced in a study of spatial heterogeneity in lung cancer. Study-wide findings and caveats: Tumoral mutation counts were tracked by counts of expanded intratumoral alpha and beta TCRs.

One entry per CDR3 protein, called by TCRdb with MiXCR from the 5' RACE reads. The sample yields under 1,500 distinct CDR3 sequences, approximately 29% seen once. Time point defined: sample taken at primary tumor resection. Their specific antigens are unknown. The specimen comprised lung tumor tissue, sampled at surgery. The receptor set was obtained from a male donor with early-stage non-small cell lung cancer.

V and J are TRBV5-1 and TRBJ2-1, with 10 bases aligning to TRBD2. V shed 1 base and J 3 bases; nucleotides not matched to a gene: 4. Germline V gives CDR1 SGHRS, CDR2 YFSETQ. The CDR3 covers 16 residues. Here the CDR3 DNA reads TGCGCCAGCAGCTTGCTAGGGACTAGCGACTACAATGAGCAGTTCTTC. Its protein is CASSLLGTSDYNEQFF.

This clonotype is labeled medium-sized (0.01 to 0.1%). The chain carries TRBV3-1 and TRBJ1-6, with D possibly matching TRBD1 (5 bases). Germline CDR1 LGHDT, CDR2 YNNKEL (reference sequence). V was cut by 0 bases and J by 0 bases, with 9 bases left in between. There are 17 residues in the CDR3. The CDR3, as DNA: TGTGCCAGCAGCCAAGATCAGGGCAGCTCCTATAATTCACCCCTCCACTTT. This sequence encodes CASSQDQGSSYNSPLHF.

This clonotype was picked up a small number of times. J is TRBJ1-1 and V is TRBV5-1; the D gene is possibly TRBD1 (5 bases). The germline V and J ends were trimmed by 5 bases and 4 bases, with 18 bases remaining between them. This CDR3 comprises 15 residues. Germline V lookup: CDR1 SGHRS, CDR2 YFSETQ. In DNA form, the CDR3 reads TGCGCCAGCAGGTCTCAGACAGACCTTGGCACTGAAGCTTTCTTT. Translation: CASRSQTDLGTEAFF. The full variable domain, completed using reference TRBV5-1 and TRBJ1-1, is KAGVTQTPRYLIKTRGQQVTLSCSPISGHRSVSWYQQTPGQGLQFLFEYFSETQRNKGNFPGRFSGRQFSNSRSEMNVSTLELGDSALYLCASRSQTDLGTEAFFGQGTRLTVV.

This clonotype was detected once. The rearrangement links TRBV6-6 to TRBJ1-5; D gene ambiguous. The CDR3 has 14 residues. Germline V gives CDR1 MNHNY, CDR2 SVGAGI (reference sequence). V lost 6 bases, J lost 0 bases, and 9 bases lay in between. The CDR3 region is CASSIEYSNQPQHF. CDR3 sequence (DNA): TGTGCCAGCAGCATAGAATATAGCAATCAGCCCCAGCATTTT.

This clonotype was detected only a few times. This chain connects TRBV6-2 or TRBV6-3 to TRBJ1-2; D is undetermined. CDR1 MNHEY and CDR2 SVGEGT come from the germline V gene. The CDR3 totals 15 residues. Trimming took off 0 bases at V and 6 bases at J, with 14 bases between the two ends. The CDR3 sequence: CASSYSVGGEDGYTF. The CDR3 coding sequence is TGTGCCAGCAGTTACTCGGTTGGAGGAGAAGATGGCTACACCTTC.

This chain connects TRBV6-1 to TRBJ1-1, with a tentative D call TRBD1 (5 bases). This CDR3 spans 16 amino acids. Germline CDR1 is MNHNS and CDR2 is SASEGT. With 6 bases removed from V and 3 bases from J, the gap between germline ends came to 20 bases. DNA of the CDR3: TGTGCCAGCAGAAGGTTAGCAGGGTCGACCCACACTGAAGCTTTCTTT. This gives the protein CASRRLAGSTHTEAFF.

The chain recombines TRBV27 with TRBJ2-2; D not certain. Per the germline V gene, CDR1 is MNHEY and CDR2 is SMNVEV (reference sequence). Trimming shortened V by 2 bases and J by 4 bases, and 5 bases separated the two germline ends. CDR3 size: 13 residues. The CDR3 loop is CASSLRVTGELFF. The CDR3 bases are TGTGCCAGCAGTTTACGTGTCACCGGGGAGCTGTTTTTT.

A few counts support this clonotype. The chain links TRBV2 to TRBJ2-1; the D is unclear. The ends were cut back, 1 base at V and 6 bases at J, with 10 bases in the middle. CDR3 size: 14 residues. Germline values: CDR1 SNHLY, CDR2 FYNNEI. Written as DNA, the CDR3 is TGTGCCAGCAGTGAAGAGCTTCCAAGCAATGAGCAGTTCTTC. Protein sequence: CASSEELPSNEQFF.

The sample holds a few counts of this clonotype. The chain carries TRBV21-1 and TRBJ2-1. TRBV21-1 constitutes a pseudogene. The CDR3 sequence is 17 residues long. CDR3: CASSKALAGVFYNEQFF. CDR3 sequence (DNA): TGTGCCAGCAGCAAAGCGCTAGCGGGAGTCTTCTACAATGAGCAGTTCTTC.

In its sample, this clonotype is large. This chain joins TRBV12-3 or TRBV12-4 and TRBJ1-1, with D unresolved. The ends were cut back, 4 bases at V and 3 bases at J, with 9 bases in the middle. The CDR3 is 13 amino acids. The CDR3 spells CASSSTEDTEAFF. The CDR3, as DNA: TGTGCCAGCAGTTCCACAGAGGACACTGAAGCTTTCTTT.

This chain uses TRBV7-2 with TRBJ2-1; TRBD1 matches at 7 bases. This CDR3 is 15 amino acids long. V shed 5 bases and J 2 bases; nucleotides not matched to a gene: 6. Germline assignment: CDR1 SGHTA and CDR2 FQGNSA. Here the CDR3 reads CASSLDRVAYNEQFF. The DNA for the CDR3 is TGTGCCAGCAGCCTCGACAGGGTCGCCTACAATGAGCAGTTCTTC.

The rearrangement joins TRBV24-1 to TRBJ1-5, with no clear D. Germline loops: CDR1 KGHDR, CDR2 SFDVKD. This CDR3 is built from 14 residues. Trimming shortened V by 5 bases and J by 3 bases, and 10 bases separated the two germline ends. This CDR3 reads CATSVAQTNQPQHF. The CDR3 DNA follows: TGTGCCACCAGTGTTGCGCAGACCAATCAGCCCCAGCATTTT.

By its share, this clonotype is large. One end of the junction varies from germline; a read error may be responsible. The CDR3 reads CASRYSGRETQYF. DNA of the CDR3: TGTGCCAGCAGATACTCTGGGCGAGAGACCCAGTACTTC. The J gene is TRBJ2-5, the V gene TRBV6-5; D is unresolved. CDR3 length equals 13 residues. Germline CDR1 MNHEY, CDR2 SVGAGI.

This rearrangement joins TRBV10-3 to TRBJ2-2; D may be TRBD2 (5 bases). The CDR3 sequence is 14 residues long. Germline loops: CDR1 ENHRY, CDR2 SYGVKD. V dropped 3 bases and J dropped 5 bases, with 10 bases sitting between them. CDR3 sequence: CAISDLAITGELFF. The CDR3 region has the DNA TGTGCCATCAGTGACCTAGCTATTACCGGGGAGCTGTTTTTT.

The rearrangement uses TRBV6-5 and TRBJ2-3; D is perhaps TRBD2 (7 bases). The V gene lost 0 bases and the J gene lost 6 bases, with 13 bases spanning the gap. CDR1 is MNHEY, CDR2 SVGAGI, per germline. The CDR3 covers 15 residues. Here the CDR3 reads CASSYSRGPGDTQYF. Here the CDR3 DNA reads TGTGCCAGCAGTTACTCGCGGGGGCCCGGGGATACGCAGTATTTT.

This chain connects TRBV28 to TRBJ2-3, with D maybe TRBD2 (6 bases). The germline gives CDR1 MDHEN, CDR2 SYDVKM. Trimming shortened V by 10 bases and J by 2 bases, and 19 bases separated the two germline ends. The length of the CDR3 is 15 residues. As DNA, the CDR3 is TGTGCCATCGGAATGGGGGGTCCCCACACAGATACGCAGTATTTT. Translation gives CAIGMGGPHTDTQYF.